Listed below are T cell receptor beta chains from one sample, sequenced in a study of blood T cell repertoires in COVID-19. Clones were read by immunoSEQ multiplex PCR, and TCRdb kept only the in-frame ones, dropping some. The profile shows hundreds of thousands of clones, about nine tenths of them singletons. Sequenced input: peripheral blood. The receptors were sampled from a man aged 45-60 years with acute or convalescent COVID-19. CDR3s include the opening cysteine and the closing phenylalanine or tryptophan. A D gene is named only where the DNA matches it firmly. Clone size is not always given. Where it is, it says once, few, many or a class for expanded clones.

V gene	CDR3 length	D gene	J gene	clone size	CDR3 protein	CDR3 DNA
TRBV5-1	14	.	TRBJ2-1	.	CASSLGGPGNEQFF	TGCGCCAGCAGCTTGGGGGGGCCGGGCAATGAGCAGTTCTTC
TRBV5-6	12	.	TRBJ2-7	once	CASRSGGYEQYF	TGTGCCAGCAGGTCCGGGGGCTACGAGCAGTACTTC
TRBV5-5	14	TRBD2	TRBJ2-5	.	CASSLAGEGETQYF	TGTGCCAGCAGCTTGGCCGGGGAGGGAGAGACCCAGTACTTC
TRBV7-9	16	.	TRBJ1-6	.	CASSLTRGSYNSPLHF	TGTGCCAGCAGCTTAACCAGGGGATCCTATAATTCACCCCTCCACTTT
TRBV6-5	15	.	TRBJ1-2	.	CASSPHRATSYGYTF	TGTGCCAGCAGCCCACACAGGGCCACATCCTATGGCTACACCTTC
TRBV5-6	15	TRBD1	TRBJ1-6	.	CASSLRGHHNSPLHF	TGTGCCAGCAGCTTAAGGGGGCACCATAATTCACCCCTCCACTTT
TRBV6-5	15	.	TRBJ1-2	.	CASRQDSRINYGYTF	TGTGCCAGCAGACAGGACAGTCGCATTAACTATGGCTACACCTTC
TRBV14	15	.	TRBJ2-1	once	CASSQTTGIPNEQFF	TGTGCCAGCAGCCAAACAACAGGGATTCCCAATGAGCAGTTCTTC
TRBV5-1	15	.	TRBJ2-2	.	CASSLQSGVTGELFF	TGCGCCAGCAGCCTACAATCAGGGGTCACCGGGGAGCTGTTTTTT
TRBV6-5	14	.	TRBJ1-1	.	CASIRGEVNTEAFF	TGTGCCAGCATCCGGGGGGAGGTGAACACTGAAGCTTTCTTT
TRBV7-6	15	.	TRBJ1-5	few	CASSLNGATNQPQHF	TGTGCCAGCAGCTTAAATGGGGCGACCAATCAGCCCCAGCATTTT
TRBV4-1	13	.	TRBJ1-5	.	CANTDGGNQPQHF	TGCGCCAACACGGACGGAGGGAATCAGCCCCAGCATTTT
TRBV5-6	15	TRBD1	TRBJ1-3	.	CASSWDRLSGNTIYF	TGTGCCAGCAGCTGGGACAGACTCTCTGGAAACACCATATATTTT
TRBV11-2	18	TRBD2	TRBJ2-2	.	CASSLVTSGGAFTGELFF	TGTGCCAGCAGCTTAGTCACTAGCGGGGGGGCGTTCACCGGGGAGCTGTTTTTT
TRBV5-4	13	.	TRBJ1-2	few	CASSFAGDYGYTF	TGTGCCAGCAGCTTCGCAGGGGACTATGGCTACACCTTC
TRBV6-6	14	.	TRBJ1-4	.	CASSEQGLNEKLFF	TGTGCCAGCAGCGAACAGGGCCTAAATGAAAAACTGTTTTTT
TRBV10-2	15	.	TRBJ2-3	.	CASSEGGDRTDTQYF	TGCGCCAGCAGTGAGGGCGGGGACCGCACAGATACGCAGTATTTT
TRBV9	14	TRBD1	TRBJ1-2	.	CASSVGTGNYGYTF	TGTGCCAGCAGCGTAGGGACAGGGAACTATGGCTACACCTTC
TRBV6-5	14	.	TRBJ2-3	.	CASSPTRGTDTQYF	TGTGCCAGCAGTCCGACTAGGGGCACAGATACGCAGTATTTT
TRBV11-3	16	.	TRBJ2-1	.	CASSLSRASSYNEQFF	TGTGCCAGCAGCTTAAGCAGGGCGAGCTCCTACAATGAGCAGTTCTTC
TRBV7-8	14	.	TRBJ1-5	.	CASSLNRGNQPQHF	TGTGCCAGCAGTCTTAACAGGGGCAATCAGCCCCAGCATTTT
TRBV7-3	15	TRBD1	TRBJ2-1	once	CASSNGQGGYNEQFF	TGTGCCAGCAGTAACGGACAGGGGGGATACAATGAGCAGTTCTTC
TRBV18	16	TRBD2	TRBJ2-5	once	CASSPPSGGARETQYF	TGTGCCAGCTCACCGCCTAGCGGGGGGGCCCGAGAGACCCAGTACTTC
TRBV5-1	16	TRBD1	TRBJ1-2	.	CASSWGTGGNSYGYTF	TGCGCCAGCAGCTGGGGGACAGGGGGAAATTCTTATGGCTACACCTTC
TRBV6-5	14	TRBD1	TRBJ1-5	.	CASRGQASNQPQHF	TGTGCCAGCAGGGGACAGGCAAGCAATCAGCCCCAGCATTTT
TRBV6-6	13	.	TRBJ2-5	.	CASTTMVQETQYF	TGTGCCAGCACCACAATGGTTCAAGAGACCCAGTACTTC
TRBV28	14	.	TRBJ1-1	.	CASRGGGMNTEAFF	TGTGCCAGTCGAGGGGGGGGAATGAACACTGAAGCTTTCTTT
TRBV19	14	.	TRBJ1-2	.	CASSIPRRNYGYTF	TGTGCCAGTAGTATTCCCCGGAGAAACTATGGCTACACCTTC
TRBV27	15	TRBD1	TRBJ2-5	.	CASSFWGQGRETQYF	TGTGCCAGCAGTTTTTGGGGACAGGGGCGGGAGACCCAGTACTTC
TRBV2	15	TRBD1	TRBJ1-5	.	CASARDRGLEQPQHF	TGTGCCAGCGCCCGGGACAGGGGGCTGGAACAGCCCCAGCATTTT
TRBV4-1	15	TRBD1	TRBJ1-2	.	CASSRSGTGGTGYTF	TGCGCCAGCAGCAGATCCGGGACAGGGGGGACTGGCTACACCTTC
TRBV7-2	16	TRBD1	TRBJ1-4	.	CASSLEPTGGKEKLFF	TGTGCCAGCAGCTTAGAACCGACAGGGGGAAAGGAAAAACTGTTTTTT
TRBV7-8	15	TRBD1	TRBJ2-3	.	CASSLGTGLTDTQYF	TGTGCCAGCAGCCTCGGGACAGGGCTCACAGATACGCAGTATTTT
TRBV5-6	19	TRBD1	TRBJ1-4	.	CASSSGLTGGRVTNEKLFF	TGTGCCAGCAGCTCTGGACTAACAGGGGGCAGGGTAACTAATGAAAAACTGTTTTTT
TRBV10-3	13	.	TRBJ1-1	once	CAIKRGGNTEAFF	TGTGCCATCAAGAGAGGCGGGAACACTGAAGCTTTCTTT
TRBV10-2	14	.	TRBJ1-2	.	CASNQASLGYGYTF	TGCGCCAGCAACCAAGCCTCTCTAGGTTATGGCTACACCTTC
TRBV5-1	14	.	TRBJ1-1	.	CASSWGGKNTEAFF	TGCGCCAGCAGCTGGGGCGGGAAGAACACTGAAGCTTTCTTT
TRBV27	14	.	TRBJ1-2	.	CASSPPDRIYGYTF	TGTGCCAGCAGTCCGCCGGACAGAATCTATGGCTACACCTTC
TRBV6-5	15	.	TRBJ2-1	.	CASTRKRAGYNEQFF	TGTGCCAGCACTCGAAAGAGGGCGGGCTACAATGAGCAGTTCTTC